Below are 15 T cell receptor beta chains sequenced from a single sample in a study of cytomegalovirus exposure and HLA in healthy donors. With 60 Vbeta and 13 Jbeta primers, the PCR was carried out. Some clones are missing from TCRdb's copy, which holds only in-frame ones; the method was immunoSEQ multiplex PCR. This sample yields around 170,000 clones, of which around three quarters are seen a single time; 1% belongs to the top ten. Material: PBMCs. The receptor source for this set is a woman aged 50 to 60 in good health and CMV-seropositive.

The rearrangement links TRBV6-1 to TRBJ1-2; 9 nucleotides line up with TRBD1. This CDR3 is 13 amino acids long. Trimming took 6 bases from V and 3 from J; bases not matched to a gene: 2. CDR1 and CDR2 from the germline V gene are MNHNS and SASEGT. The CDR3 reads CASSDRGDYGYTF. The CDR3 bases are TGTGCCAGCAGCGACAGGGGGGACTATGGCTACACCTTC.

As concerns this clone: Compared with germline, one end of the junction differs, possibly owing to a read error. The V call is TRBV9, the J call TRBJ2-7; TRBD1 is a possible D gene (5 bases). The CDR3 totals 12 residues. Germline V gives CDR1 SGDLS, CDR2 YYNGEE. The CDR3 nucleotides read TGTGCCAGCAGCGTGGCGGCTACAGGCCAAAGCTTC. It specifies CASSVAATGQSF.

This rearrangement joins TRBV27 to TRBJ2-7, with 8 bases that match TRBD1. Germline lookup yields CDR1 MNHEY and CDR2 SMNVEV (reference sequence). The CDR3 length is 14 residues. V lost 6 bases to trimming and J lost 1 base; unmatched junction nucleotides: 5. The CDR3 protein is CASRGQVYSYEQYF. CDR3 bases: TGTGCCAGCAGGGGACAGGTCTATTCCTACGAGCAGTACTTC.

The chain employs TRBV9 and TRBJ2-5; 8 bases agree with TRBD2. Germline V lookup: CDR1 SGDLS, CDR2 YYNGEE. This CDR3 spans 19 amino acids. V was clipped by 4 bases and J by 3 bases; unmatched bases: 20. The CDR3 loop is CASSSHLSGAWSDEETQYF. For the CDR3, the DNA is TGTGCCAGCAGCAGCCACCTTAGCGGGGCATGGAGTGATGAAGAGACCCAGTACTTC.

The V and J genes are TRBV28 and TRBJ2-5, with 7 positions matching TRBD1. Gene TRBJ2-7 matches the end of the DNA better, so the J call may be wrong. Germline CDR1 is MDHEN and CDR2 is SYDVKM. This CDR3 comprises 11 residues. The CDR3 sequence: CASRDSYEQYF. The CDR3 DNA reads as TGTGCCAGCCGGGACAGCTACGAGCAGTACTTC.

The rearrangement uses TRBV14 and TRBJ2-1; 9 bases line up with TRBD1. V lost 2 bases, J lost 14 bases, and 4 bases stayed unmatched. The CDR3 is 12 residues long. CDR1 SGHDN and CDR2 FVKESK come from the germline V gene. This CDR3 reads CASSQWGQGKFF. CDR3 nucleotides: TGTGCCAGCAGCCAATGGGGACAGGGCAAGTTCTTC.

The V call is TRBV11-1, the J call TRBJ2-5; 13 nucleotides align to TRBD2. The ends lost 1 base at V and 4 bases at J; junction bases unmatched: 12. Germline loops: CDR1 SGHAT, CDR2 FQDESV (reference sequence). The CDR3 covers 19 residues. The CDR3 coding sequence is TGTGCCAGCAGCTTAGGTCGGTTCGGGAGACTAGCGGGAGGAGAGACCCAGTACTTC. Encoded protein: CASSLGRFGRLAGGETQYF.

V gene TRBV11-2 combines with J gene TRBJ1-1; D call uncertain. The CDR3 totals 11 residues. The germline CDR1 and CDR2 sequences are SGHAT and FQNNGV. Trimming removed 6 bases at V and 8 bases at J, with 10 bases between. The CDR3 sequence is CASRKREEAFF. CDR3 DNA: TGTGCCAGCAGAAAACGGGAAGAAGCTTTCTTT. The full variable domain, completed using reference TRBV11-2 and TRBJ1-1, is EAGVAQSPRYKIIEKRQSVAFWCNPISGHATLYWYQQILGQGPKLLIQFQNNGVVDDSQLPKDRFSAERLKGVDSTLKIQPAKLEDSAVYLCASRKREEAFFGQGTRLTVV.

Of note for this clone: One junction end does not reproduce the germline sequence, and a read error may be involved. CDR3 in amino acids: CSSTSGQAAQYF. CDR3 bases: TGTTCCAGCACCTCCGGACAGGCGGCCCAGTACTTC. V is TRBV7-9 and J is TRBJ2-7; 7 bases are a match to TRBD1. There are 12 residues in the CDR3. Germline loops: CDR1 SEHNR, CDR2 FQNEAQ (reference sequence).

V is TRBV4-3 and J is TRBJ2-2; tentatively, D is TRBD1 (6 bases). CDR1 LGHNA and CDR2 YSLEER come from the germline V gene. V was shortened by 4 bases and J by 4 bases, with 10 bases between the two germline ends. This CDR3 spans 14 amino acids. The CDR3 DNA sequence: TGCGCCAGCAGCCTTCAACAGGGCACCGGGGAGCTGTTTTTT. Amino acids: CASSLQQGTGELFF.

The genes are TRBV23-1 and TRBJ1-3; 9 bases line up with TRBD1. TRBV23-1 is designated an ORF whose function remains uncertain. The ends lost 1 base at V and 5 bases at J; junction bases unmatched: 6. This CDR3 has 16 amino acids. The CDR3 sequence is CASSQLYRGRRNTIYF. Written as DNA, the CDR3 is TGCGCCAGCAGTCAATTATACAGGGGGCGAAGAAACACCATATATTTT.

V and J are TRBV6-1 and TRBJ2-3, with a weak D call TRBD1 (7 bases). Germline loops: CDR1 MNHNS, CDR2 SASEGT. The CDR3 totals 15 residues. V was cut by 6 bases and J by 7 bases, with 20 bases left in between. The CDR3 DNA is TGTGCCAGCAGCCTCCGGGCAGGGGGGCCGAATACGCAGTATTTT. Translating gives CASSLRAGGPNTQYF.

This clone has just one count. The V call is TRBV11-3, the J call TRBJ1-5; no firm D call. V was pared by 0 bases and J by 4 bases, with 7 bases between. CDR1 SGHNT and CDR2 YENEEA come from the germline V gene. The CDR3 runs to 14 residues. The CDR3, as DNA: TGTGCCAGCAGCTTAGAAGGCGGAAATCAGCCCCAGCATTTT. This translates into CASSLEGGNQPQHF.

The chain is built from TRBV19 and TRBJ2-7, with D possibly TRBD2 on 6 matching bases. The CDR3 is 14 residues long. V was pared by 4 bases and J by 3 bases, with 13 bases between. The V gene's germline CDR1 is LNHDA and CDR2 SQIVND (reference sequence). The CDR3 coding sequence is TGTGCCAGTAGTAAGGGGAGAGCGGGCTACGAGCAGTACTTC. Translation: CASSKGRAGYEQYF.

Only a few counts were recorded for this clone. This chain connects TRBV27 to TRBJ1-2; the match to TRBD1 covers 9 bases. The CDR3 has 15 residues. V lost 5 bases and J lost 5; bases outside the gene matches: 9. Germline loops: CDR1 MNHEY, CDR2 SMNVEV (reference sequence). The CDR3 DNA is TGTGCCAGCAGTCGCACAGGGGGCGAAGGGTATGGCTACACCTTC. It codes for CASSRTGGEGYGYTF.